This T cell receptor (beta chain) was sequenced during a study of cytomegalovirus exposure and HLA in healthy donors. The primer mix had 60 Vbeta and 13 Jbeta primers. Only in-frame clones appear in the TCRdb table, and some are missing; sequencing was by immunoSEQ multiplex PCR. The sample lists 110,000 or so clones, 82% occurring once. CDR3 length equals 17 residues. V shed 5 bases and J 4 bases; nucleotides not matched to a gene: 9. In germline, CDR1 is LNHDA, CDR2 SQIVND (reference sequence). The sequence was collected from a woman younger than 30 in good health and CMV-seronegative. The chain is built from TRBV19 and TRBJ2-3; 13 bases agree with TRBD2. Input material: PBMCs. CDR3 loop: CASSPLGLAGVSDTQYF. For the CDR3, the DNA is TGTGCCAGTAGTCCTCTCGGACTAGCGGGAGTCTCAGATACGCAGTATTTT.